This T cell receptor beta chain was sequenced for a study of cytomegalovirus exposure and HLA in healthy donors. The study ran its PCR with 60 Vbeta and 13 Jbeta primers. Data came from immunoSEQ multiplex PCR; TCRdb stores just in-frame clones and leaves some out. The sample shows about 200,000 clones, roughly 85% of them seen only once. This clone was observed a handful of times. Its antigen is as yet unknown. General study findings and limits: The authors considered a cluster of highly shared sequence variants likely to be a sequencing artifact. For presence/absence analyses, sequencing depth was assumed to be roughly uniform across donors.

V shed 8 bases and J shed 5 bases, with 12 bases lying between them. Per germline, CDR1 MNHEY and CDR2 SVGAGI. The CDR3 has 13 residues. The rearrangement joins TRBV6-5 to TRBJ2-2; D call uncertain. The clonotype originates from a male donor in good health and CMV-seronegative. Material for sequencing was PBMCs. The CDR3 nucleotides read TGTGCCAGCGTCTACCCCGCAACCGGGGAGCTGTTTTTT. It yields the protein CASVYPATGELFF.